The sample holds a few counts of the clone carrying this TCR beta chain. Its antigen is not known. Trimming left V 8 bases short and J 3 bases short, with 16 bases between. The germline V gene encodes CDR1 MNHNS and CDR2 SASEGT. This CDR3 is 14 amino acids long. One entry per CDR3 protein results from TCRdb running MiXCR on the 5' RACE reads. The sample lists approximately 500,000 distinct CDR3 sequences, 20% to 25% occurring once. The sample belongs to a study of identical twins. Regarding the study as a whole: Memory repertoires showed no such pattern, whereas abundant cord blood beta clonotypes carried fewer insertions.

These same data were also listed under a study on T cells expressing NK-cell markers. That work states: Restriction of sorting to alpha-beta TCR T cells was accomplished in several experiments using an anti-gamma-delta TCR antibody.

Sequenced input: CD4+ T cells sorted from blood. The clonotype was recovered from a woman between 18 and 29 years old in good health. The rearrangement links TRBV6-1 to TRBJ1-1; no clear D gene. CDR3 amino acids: CASAYTEPHTEAFF. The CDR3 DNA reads TGTGCCAGCGCATACACAGAACCTCACACTGAAGCTTTCTTT.